One sample yielded the 2 T cell receptor beta chains listed below, sequenced in a study of CD8+ T cells in alopecia areata. RNA was extracted and reverse transcribed into cDNA as the sequencing template. This table comes from immunoSEQ multiplex PCR, and its TCRdb copy is limited to in-frame clones, with some not included. The sample carries about 190,000 clones, about three fifths recorded once. Treatment reported: oral pan-JAK inhibitor, 5-10 mg twice daily. Sample: CD4+ T cells sorted from blood, taken at week 24, from a patient treated with tofacitinib. The receptors come from a human donor with alopecia areata.

The chain combines TRBV7-9 with TRBJ2-7, with 9 positions matching TRBD2. Germline loops: CDR1 SEHNR, CDR2 FQNEAQ (reference sequence). V lost 8 bases and J lost 0; bases outside the gene matches: 11. The length of the CDR3 is 16 residues. The chain's CDR3 is CASLNLAGVSSYEQYF. CDR3 bases: TGTGCCAGCCTAAACTTAGCGGGGGTGTCCTCCTACGAGCAGTACTTC.

The V and J genes are TRBV7-2 and TRBJ1-1, with D possibly TRBD1 on 5 matching bases. This CDR3 is built from 15 residues. The germline V and J ends were trimmed by 4 bases and 4 bases, with 16 bases remaining between them. Germline V gene lookup returns CDR1 SGHTA and CDR2 FQGNSA. The CDR3 loop reads CASSSRPQGRTEAFF. The CDR3 bases are TGTGCCAGCAGCTCCCGTCCGCAGGGACGCACTGAAGCTTTCTTT.